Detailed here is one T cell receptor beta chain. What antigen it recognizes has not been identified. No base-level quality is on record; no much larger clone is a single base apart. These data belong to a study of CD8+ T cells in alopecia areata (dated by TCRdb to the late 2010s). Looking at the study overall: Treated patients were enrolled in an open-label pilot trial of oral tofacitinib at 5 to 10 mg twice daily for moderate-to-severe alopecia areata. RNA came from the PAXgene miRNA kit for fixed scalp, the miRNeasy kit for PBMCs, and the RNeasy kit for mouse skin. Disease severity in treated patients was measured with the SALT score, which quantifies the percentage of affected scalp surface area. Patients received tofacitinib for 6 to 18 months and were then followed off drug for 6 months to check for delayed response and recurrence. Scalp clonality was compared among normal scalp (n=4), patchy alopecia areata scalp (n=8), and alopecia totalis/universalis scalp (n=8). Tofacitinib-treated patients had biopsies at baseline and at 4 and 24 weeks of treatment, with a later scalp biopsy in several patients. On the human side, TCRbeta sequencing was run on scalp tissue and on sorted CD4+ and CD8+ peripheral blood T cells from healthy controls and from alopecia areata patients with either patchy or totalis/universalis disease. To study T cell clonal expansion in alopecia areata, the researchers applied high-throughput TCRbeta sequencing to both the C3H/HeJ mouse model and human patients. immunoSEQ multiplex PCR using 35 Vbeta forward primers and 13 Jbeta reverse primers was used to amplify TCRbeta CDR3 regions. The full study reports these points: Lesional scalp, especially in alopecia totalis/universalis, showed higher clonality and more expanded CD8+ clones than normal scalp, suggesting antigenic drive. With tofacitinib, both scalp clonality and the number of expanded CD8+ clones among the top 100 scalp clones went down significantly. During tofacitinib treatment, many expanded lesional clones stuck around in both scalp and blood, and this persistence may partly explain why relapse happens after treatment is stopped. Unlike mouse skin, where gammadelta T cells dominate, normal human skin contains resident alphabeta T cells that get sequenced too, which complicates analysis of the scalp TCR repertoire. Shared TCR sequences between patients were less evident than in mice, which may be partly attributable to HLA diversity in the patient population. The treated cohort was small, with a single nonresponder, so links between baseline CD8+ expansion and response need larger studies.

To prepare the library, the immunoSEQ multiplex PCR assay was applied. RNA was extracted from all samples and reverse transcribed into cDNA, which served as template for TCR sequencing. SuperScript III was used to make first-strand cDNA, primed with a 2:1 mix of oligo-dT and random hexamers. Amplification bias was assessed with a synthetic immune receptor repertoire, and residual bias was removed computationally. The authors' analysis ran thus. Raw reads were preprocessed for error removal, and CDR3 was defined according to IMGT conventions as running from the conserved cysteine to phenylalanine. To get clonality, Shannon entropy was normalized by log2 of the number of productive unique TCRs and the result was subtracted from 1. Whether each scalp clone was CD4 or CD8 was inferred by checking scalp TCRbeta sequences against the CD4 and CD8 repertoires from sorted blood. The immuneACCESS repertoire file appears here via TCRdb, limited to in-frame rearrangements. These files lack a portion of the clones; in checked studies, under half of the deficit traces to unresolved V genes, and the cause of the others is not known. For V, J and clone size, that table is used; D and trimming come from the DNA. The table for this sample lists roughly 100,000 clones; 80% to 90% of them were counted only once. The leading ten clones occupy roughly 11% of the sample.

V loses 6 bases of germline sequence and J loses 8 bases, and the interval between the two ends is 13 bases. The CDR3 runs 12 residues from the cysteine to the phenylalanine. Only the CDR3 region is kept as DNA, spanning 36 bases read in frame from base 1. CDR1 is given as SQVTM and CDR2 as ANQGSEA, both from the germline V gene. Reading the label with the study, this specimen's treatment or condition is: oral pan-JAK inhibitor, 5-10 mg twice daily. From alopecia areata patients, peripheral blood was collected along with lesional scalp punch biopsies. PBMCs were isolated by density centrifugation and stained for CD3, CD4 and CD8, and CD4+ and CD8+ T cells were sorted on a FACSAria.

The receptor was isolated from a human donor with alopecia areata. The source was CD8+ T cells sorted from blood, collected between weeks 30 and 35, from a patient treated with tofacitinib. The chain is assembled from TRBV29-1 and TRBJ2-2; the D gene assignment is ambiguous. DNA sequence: TGCAGCGTCCTGCCCCCAAGAGGGGAGCTGTTTTTT. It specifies CSVLPPRGELFF.